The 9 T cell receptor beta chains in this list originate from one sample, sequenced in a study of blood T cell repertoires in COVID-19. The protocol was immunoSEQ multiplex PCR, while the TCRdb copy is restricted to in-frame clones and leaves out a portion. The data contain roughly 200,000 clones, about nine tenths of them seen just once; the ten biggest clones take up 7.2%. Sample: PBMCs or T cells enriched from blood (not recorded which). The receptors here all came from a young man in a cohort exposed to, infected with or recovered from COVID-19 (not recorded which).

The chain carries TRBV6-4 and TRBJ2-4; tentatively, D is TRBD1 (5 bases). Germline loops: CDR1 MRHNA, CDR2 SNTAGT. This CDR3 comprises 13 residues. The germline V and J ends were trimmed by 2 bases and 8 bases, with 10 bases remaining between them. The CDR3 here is CASSDGAGHIQYF. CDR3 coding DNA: TGTGCCAGCAGTGACGGGGCCGGACACATTCAGTACTTC.

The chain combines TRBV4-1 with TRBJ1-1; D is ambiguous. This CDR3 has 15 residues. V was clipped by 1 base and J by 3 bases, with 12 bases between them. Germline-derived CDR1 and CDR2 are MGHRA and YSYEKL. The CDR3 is CASSQVARADTEAFF. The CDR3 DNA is TGCGCCAGCAGCCAAGTGGCGAGAGCGGACACTGAAGCTTTCTTT.

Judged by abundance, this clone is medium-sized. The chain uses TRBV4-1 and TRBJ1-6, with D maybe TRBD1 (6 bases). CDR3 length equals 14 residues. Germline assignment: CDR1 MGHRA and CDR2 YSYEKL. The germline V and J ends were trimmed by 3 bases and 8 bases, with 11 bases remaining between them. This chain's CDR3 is CASSQEQGYSPLHF. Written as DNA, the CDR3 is TGCGCCAGCAGCCAGGAACAGGGTTATTCACCCCTCCACTTT.

The CDR3 is CASSGSSGTGPNQPQHF. The CDR3 DNA reads as TGTGCCAGTAGCGGGAGTTCAGGGACAGGGCCTAATCAGCCCCAGCATTTT. The genes are TRBV19 and TRBJ1-5; TRBD1 agrees at 9 bases. Germline V gene lookup returns CDR1 LNHDA and CDR2 SQIVND (reference sequence). The CDR3 is 17 amino acids. Trimming removed 6 bases from V and 4 bases from J; junction bases left unmatched: 13.

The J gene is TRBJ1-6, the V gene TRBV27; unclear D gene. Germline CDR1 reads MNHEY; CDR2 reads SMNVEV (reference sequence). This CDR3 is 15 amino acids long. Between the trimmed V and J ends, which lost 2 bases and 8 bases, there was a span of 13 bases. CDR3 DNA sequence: TGTGCCAGCAGTTTAGAGGGTTACCACGATTCACCCCTCCACTTT. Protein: CASSLEGYHDSPLHF.

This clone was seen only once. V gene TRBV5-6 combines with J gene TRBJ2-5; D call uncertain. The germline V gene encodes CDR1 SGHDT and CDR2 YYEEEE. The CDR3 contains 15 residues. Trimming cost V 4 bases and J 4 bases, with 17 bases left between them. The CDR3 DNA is TGTGCCAGCAGCAGGAGTGAGACCAGCAGAGAGACCCAGTACTTC. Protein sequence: CASSRSETSRETQYF.

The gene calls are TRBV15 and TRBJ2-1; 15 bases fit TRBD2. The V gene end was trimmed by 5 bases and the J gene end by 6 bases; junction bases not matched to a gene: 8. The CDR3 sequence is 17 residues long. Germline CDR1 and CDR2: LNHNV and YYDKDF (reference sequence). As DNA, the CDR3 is TGTGCCACCAGCGCTTGGACTAGCGGGAGGGCCGTCAATGAGCAGTTCTTC. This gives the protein CATSAWTSGRAVNEQFF.

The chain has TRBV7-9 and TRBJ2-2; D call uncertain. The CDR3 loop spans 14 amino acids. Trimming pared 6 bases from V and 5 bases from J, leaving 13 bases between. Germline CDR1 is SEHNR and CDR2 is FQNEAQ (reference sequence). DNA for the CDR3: TGTGCCAGCAGTCATCTACAGAGTACCGGGGAGCTGTTTTTT. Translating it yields CASSHLQSTGELFF.

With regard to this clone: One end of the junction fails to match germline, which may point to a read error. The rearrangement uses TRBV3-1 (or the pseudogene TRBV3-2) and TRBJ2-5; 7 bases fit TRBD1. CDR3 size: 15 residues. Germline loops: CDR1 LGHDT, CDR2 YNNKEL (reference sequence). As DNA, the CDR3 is TGTGCCAGCAGCCAAGATCTGGGACAGCAAGGGACCCAGTACTTC. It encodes CASSQDLGQQGTQYF.